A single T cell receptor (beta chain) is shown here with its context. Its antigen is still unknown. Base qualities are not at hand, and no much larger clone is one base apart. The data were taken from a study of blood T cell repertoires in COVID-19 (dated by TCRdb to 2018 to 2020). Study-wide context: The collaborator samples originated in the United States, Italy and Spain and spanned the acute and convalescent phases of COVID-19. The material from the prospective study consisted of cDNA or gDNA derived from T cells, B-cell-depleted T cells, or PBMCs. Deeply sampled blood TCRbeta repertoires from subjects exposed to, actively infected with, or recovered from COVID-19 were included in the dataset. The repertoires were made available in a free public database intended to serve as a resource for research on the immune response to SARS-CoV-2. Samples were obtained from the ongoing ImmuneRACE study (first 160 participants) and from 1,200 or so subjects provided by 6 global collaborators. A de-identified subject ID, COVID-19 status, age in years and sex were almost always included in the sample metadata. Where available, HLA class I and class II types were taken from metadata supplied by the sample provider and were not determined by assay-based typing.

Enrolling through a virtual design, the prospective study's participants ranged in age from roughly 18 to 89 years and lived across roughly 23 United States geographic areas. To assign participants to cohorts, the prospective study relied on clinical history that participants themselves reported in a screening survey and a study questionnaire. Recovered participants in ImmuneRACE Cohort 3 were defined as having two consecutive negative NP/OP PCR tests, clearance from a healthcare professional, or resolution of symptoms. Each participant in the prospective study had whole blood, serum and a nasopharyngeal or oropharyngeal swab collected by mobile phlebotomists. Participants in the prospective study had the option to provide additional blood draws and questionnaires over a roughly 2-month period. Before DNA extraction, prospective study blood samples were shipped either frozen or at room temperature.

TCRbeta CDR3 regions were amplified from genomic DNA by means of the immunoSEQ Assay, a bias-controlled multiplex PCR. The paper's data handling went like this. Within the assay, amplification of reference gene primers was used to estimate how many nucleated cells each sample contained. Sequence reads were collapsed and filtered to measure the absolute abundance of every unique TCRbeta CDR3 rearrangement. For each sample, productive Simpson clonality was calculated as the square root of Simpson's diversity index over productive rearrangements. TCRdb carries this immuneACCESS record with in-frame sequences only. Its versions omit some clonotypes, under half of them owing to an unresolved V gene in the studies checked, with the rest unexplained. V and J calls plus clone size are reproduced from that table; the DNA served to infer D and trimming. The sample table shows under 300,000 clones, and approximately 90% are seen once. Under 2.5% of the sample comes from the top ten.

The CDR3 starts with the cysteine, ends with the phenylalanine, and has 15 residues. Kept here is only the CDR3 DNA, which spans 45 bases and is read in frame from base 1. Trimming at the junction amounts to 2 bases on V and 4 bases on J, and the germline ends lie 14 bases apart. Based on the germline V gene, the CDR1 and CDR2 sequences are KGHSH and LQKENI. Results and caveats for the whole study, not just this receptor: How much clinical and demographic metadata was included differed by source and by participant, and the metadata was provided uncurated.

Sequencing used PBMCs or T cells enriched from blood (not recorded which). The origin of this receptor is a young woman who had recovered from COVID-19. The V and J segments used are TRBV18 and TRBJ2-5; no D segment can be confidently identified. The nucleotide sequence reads TGTGCCAGCTCACCAAATACAGAGACCCCAGAGACCCAGTACTTC. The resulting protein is CASSPNTETPETQYF.